This T cell receptor beta chain is from a study of CD8 T cells in ankylosing spondylitis. Study-wide results and caveats: Reportedly, significant enrichment of disease-linked clones occurred in matched ankylosing spondylitis synovial fluid.

This clonotype was counted ten times or more. As yet, its antigen is unknown. Molecular-barcoded quantitative 5'-RACE produced these TCR beta libraries. TCRdb reprocessed the 5' RACE reads with MiXCR, giving one entry per CDR3 protein. The data hold roughly 180,000 distinct CDR3 sequences, with roughly 13% observed a single time. The V gene end was trimmed by 7 bases and the J gene end by 6 bases; junction bases not matched to a gene: 5. Germline CDR1 reads SQVTM; CDR2 reads ANQGSEA. The CDR3 is made up of 12 amino acids. The receptor comes from a female donor with ankylosing spondylitis or in good health (not recorded which). The chain recombines TRBV29-1 with TRBJ2-3; TRBD1 matches at 9 bases. The specimen sequenced was blood, either unsorted or a sorted T cell fraction (not recorded which). CDR3 nucleotides: TGCAGCGCAGGGACAGGGACGGATACGCAGTATTTT. Its protein product is CSAGTGTDTQYF.